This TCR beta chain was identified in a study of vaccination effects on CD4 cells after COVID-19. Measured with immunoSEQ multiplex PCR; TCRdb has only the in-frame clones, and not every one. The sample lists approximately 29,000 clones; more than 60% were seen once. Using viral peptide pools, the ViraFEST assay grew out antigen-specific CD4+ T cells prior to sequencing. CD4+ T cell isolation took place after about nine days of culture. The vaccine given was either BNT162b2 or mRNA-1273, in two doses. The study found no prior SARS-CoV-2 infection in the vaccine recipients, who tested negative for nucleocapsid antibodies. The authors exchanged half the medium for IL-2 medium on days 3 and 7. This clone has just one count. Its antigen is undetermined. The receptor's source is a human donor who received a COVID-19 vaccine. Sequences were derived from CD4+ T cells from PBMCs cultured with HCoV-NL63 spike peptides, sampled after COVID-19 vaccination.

CDR3 protein: CASSSENRAEQYF. CDR3 in DNA: TGTGCCAGCAGCTCAGAAAACAGGGCCGAGCAGTACTTC. The rearrangement uses TRBV11-2 and TRBJ2-7; D may be TRBD1 (6 bases). The CDR3 is 13 amino acids. CDR1 is SGHAT and CDR2 is FQNNGV in the germline V gene. Trimming removed 4 bases at V and 6 bases at J, with 13 bases between. Supplemented by reference TRBV11-2 and TRBJ2-7, the full variable domain reads EAGVAQSPRYKIIEKRQSVAFWCNPISGHATLYWYQQILGQGPKLLIQFQNNGVVDDSQLPKDRFSAERLKGVDSTLKIQPAKLEDSAVYLCASSSENRAEQYFGPGTRLTVT.